The 7 T cell receptor beta chains below were found in one sample sequenced in a study of post-analysis software for immune sequencing data. No cognate antigen is known for these TCRs. TCR beta libraries were prepared from cDNA with unique molecular identifiers. From the PCR reads, TCRdb called clonotypes with MiXCR, one entry per CDR3 protein. The sample shows about 380,000 distinct CDR3 sequences, around 37% of them seen only once. Notes on the study in general: A handful of TRBV segments were significantly more frequent in patients than in controls. TRBV5-6, TRBV5-1 and TRBV20-1 were among these segments.

Sequencing used blood. The receptor set was obtained from a girl aged 10 to 17 with multiple sclerosis.

The rearrangement uses TRBV12-3 or TRBV12-4 and TRBJ2-4; no clear D. The CDR3 length is 13 residues. The V gene lost 5 bases and the J gene lost 14 bases, with 19 bases spanning the gap. The CDR3 DNA follows: TGTGCCAGCAGTGAGCCCCAAGGATGGCGGAAGTACTTC. Protein sequence: CASSEPQGWRKYF.

This clonotype was found a few times. The chain employs TRBV4-1 and TRBJ2-3, with TRBD1 matching 7 bases. Trimming at V came to 3 bases and at J to 6 bases, leaving 12 bases not matched to a gene. The CDR3 is 16 residues long. Germline assignment: CDR1 MGHRA and CDR2 YSYEKL. CDR3 nucleotides: TGCGCCAGCAGCCATCTTAGTGGGACAGTATCCGATACGCAGTATTTT. Amino acid sequence: CASSHLSGTVSDTQYF.

The chain is built from TRBV12-3 or TRBV12-4 and TRBJ2-4, with TRBD2 identical over 11 bases. The DNA end is a closer match to TRBJ2-7, so the J assignment may be wrong. The CDR3 length is 14 residues. The CDR3 DNA reads as TGTGCCAGCAGCTATAGCGGGGGGGTCGACGAGCAGTACTTC. Translation gives CASSYSGGVDEQYF.

In DNA, the CDR3 is TGTGCCAGCAGCTTACTTGGGACAGGCTCTGAAGCTTTCTTT. Translated: CASSLLGTGSEAFF. V and J are TRBV7-3 and TRBJ1-1; 8 bases line up with TRBD1. CDR3 size: 14 residues. The V segment lost 2 bases and the J segment 6 bases; nucleotides outside the gene matches: 5. Germline V gene data show CDR1 as SGHTA and CDR2 as FQGTGA. The complete variable domain, with remaining parts taken from reference TRBV7-3 and TRBJ1-1, reads GAGVSQTPSNKVTEKGKYVELRCDPISGHTALYWYRQSLGQGPEFLIYFQGTGAADDSGLPNDRFFAVRPEGSVSTLKIQRTERGDSAVYLCASSLLGTGSEAFFGQGTRLTVV.

CDR3 region: CASSLDYEAFF. Written as DNA, the CDR3 is TGTGCCAGCAGCTTAGATTATGAAGCTTTCTTT. The J gene is TRBJ1-1, the V gene TRBV7-9; D unresolved. V lost 1 base, J lost 7 bases, and 4 bases lay in between. Germline V gene sequence: CDR1 SEHNR, CDR2 FQNEAQ (reference sequence). CDR3 length: 11 amino acids.

The CDR3 bases are TGTGCCAGCAGCATACAGGCGTTGGAGACCCAGTACTTC. Its translation: CASSIQALETQYF. This rearrangement joins TRBV7-2 to TRBJ2-5, with a weak D call TRBD1 (5 bases). CDR1 and CDR2 (germline): SGHTA, FQGNSA. Trimming shortened V by 5 bases and J by 5 bases, and 12 bases separated the two germline ends. This CDR3 spans 13 amino acids.

The V and J genes are TRBV29-1 and TRBJ2-5, with D perhaps TRBD1 (6 bases). There are 13 residues in the CDR3. V lost 7 bases and J lost 4, with 16 bases in between. CDR1 is SQVTM and CDR2 is ANQGSEA in the germline V gene. This CDR3 reads CSATNRVPETQYF. The CDR3 bases are TGCAGCGCCACTAACAGGGTTCCAGAGACCCAGTACTTC.